A selection of T cell receptor beta chains follows, all from one sample in a study of PD-L1 blockade in urothelial cancer. Profiled with immunoSEQ multiplex PCR; TCRdb holds only in-frame clones, not every one. The sample shows 40,000 or so clones, over 75% of them seen only once. The sequencing used PBMCs, collected around atezolizumab (anti-PD-L1) treatment. The receptors stem from a man aged 70-80 years with urothelial cancer. The CDR3 runs from the conserved cysteine through the conserved F or W. The D gene is left open where the match is weak. Clone size is given for some rows only: seen once, a few or many times, or a class if the clone is expanded.

NA	TRBV19	TRBJ2-1	NA	TGTGCCAGTAGTATCCGGCGGGAAGGGAATGAGCAGTTCTTC	CASSIRREGNEQFF
TRBD1	TRBV7-2	TRBJ1-1	NA	TGTGCCAGCAGCCCGAACAGGGGAACTGAAGCTTTCTTT	CASSPNRGTEAFF
NA	TRBV14	TRBJ2-5	NA	TGTGCCAGCAGCCACCAGACTACCCTTGAGGAGACCCAGTACTTC	CASSHQTTLEETQYF
NA	TRBV5-4	TRBJ1-5	NA	TGTGCCAGCAGCCCGGGCGGTGGAGGTGGCAATCAGCCCCAGCATTTT	CASSPGGGGGNQPQHF
NA	TRBV6-6	TRBJ1-1	NA	TGTGCCAGCAGTTCCTCGGGGGGGGACACTGAAGCTTTCTTT	CASSSSGGDTEAFF
NA	TRBV2	TRBJ2-7	NA	TGTGCCAGCAGAGGACAGTTCATTAACTCCTACGAGCAGTACTTC	CASRGQFINSYEQYF
NA	TRBV7-2	TRBJ1-4	NA	TGTGCCAGCAGCTCCGCCGCGTCTGGTGAAAAACTGTTTTTT	CASSSAASGEKLFF
NA	TRBV4-3	TRBJ2-1	NA	TGCGCCAGCAGCCACGCGGTGATACGAAGCAATGAGCAGTTCTTC	CASSHAVIRSNEQFF
NA	TRBV7-9	TRBJ1-4	NA	TGTGCCAGCAGCTTAGCGGAGGGTTTTGGTGAAAAACTGTTTTTT	CASSLAEGFGEKLFF
TRBD2	TRBV4-1	TRBJ2-5	NA	TGCGCCAGCAGTCGGGGACTAGCGGGGGGAGAGACCCAGTACTTC	CASSRGLAGGETQYF
NA	TRBV6-1	TRBJ1-2	NA	TGTGCCAGCGTAGTCTTCTGGGGGGGCGAAGGCTACACCTTC	CASVVFWGGEGYTF
NA	TRBV6-5	TRBJ1-5	NA	TGTGCCAGCAGTTTGGGAAGGGAGGTGGGTCAGCCCCAGCATTTT	CASSLGREVGQPQHF
TRBD2	TRBV27	TRBJ2-1	NA	TGTGCCAGCAGCTTGACCGGGACTAGCGGGAGACCAAGCTCCTACAATGAGCAGTTCTTC	CASSLTGTSGRPSSYNEQFF
NA	TRBV4-2	TRBJ1-5	NA	TGTGCCAGCAGCCAAGAGTTTACGGTGAATCAGCCCCAGCATTTT	CASSQEFTVNQPQHF
TRBD1	TRBV5-8	TRBJ1-2	NA	TGTGCCAGCAACTCCGGACAGGGGTCATATGGCTACACCTTC	CASNSGQGSYGYTF
NA	TRBV18	TRBJ1-3	NA	TGTGCCAGCTCACCAGTCCGGGTCTCAACTGGAAACACCATATATTTT	CASSPVRVSTGNTIYF
TRBD1	TRBV2	TRBJ2-2	NA	TGTGCCAGCAGGCCGGGACAGGTCTTCACCGGGGAGCTGTTTTTT	CASRPGQVFTGELFF
NA	TRBV7-2	TRBJ2-1	NA	TGTGCCAGCAGCATAAGAACGGGACTCCACAATGAGCAGTTCTTC	CASSIRTGLHNEQFF
NA	TRBV9	TRBJ2-6	NA	TGTGCCAGCAGCGCGGACTTCTCTGGGGCCAACGTCCTGACTTTC	CASSADFSGANVLTF
TRBD2	TRBV4-3	TRBJ2-1	NA	TGCGCCAGCAGCCGCATGGGACTAGCGGAGGGAGAGCAGTTCTTC	CASSRMGLAEGEQFF
NA	TRBV28	TRBJ1-5	NA	TGTGCCAGTGACAGGCCTCGGGAGCCCCAGCATTTT	CASDRPREPQHF
TRBD2	TRBV5-5	TRBJ2-7	NA	TGTGCCAGCAGCTTGTTAGGCCTAGCGGGAGGACAGCAGTACTTC	CASSLLGLAGGQQYF
TRBD2	TRBV28	TRBJ2-2	NA	TGTGCCAGCGGCACCCCGGGGGGGCACCCGAAGCTGTTTTTT	CASGTPGGHPKLFF
NA	TRBV19	TRBJ1-5	NA	TGTGCCAGTAGTATGAATGCGAATCAGCCCCAGCATTTT	CASSMNANQPQHF
TRBD1	TRBV28	TRBJ2-2	NA	TGTTCAGTTCGGGCAGGGGGACGGACCGGGGAGCTGTTTTTT	CSVRAGGRTGELFF
NA	TRBV6-5	TRBJ1-2	once	TGTGCCAGCAGCCCCACAGGGTATGGCTACACCTTC	CASSPTGYGYTF
TRBD2	TRBV7-2	TRBJ2-5	NA	TGTGCCAGCAGCTTATTACTAGCGGGGGTACGTCAAGAGACCCAGTACTTC	CASSLLLAGVRQETQYF
NA	TRBV11-3	TRBJ2-3	NA	TGTGCCAGCAGCCCTCCAACTACAGGGTCGCTCACAGATACGCAGTATTTT	CASSPPTTGSLTDTQYF
NA	TRBV6-5	TRBJ1-4	NA	TGTGCCAGCAGTTACTCGGGCTTAGAGAATGAAAAACTGTTTTTT	CASSYSGLENEKLFF
NA	TRBV4-3	TRBJ1-3	NA	TGCGCCAGCAGCCAAGATCCCGCAGGCACTGGAAACACCATATATTTT	CASSQDPAGTGNTIYF
NA	TRBV19	TRBJ2-2	NA	TGTGCCAGTAGTATGTCGACAGGCACCGGGGAGCTGTTTTTT	CASSMSTGTGELFF
NA	TRBV7-2	TRBJ2-1	NA	TGTGCCAGCAGCTTAAGAGGAAACAATGAGCAGTTCTTC	CASSLRGNNEQFF
TRBD2	TRBV5-1	TRBJ2-3	NA	TGCGCCAGCAGCCCCCCCCTGCGGGAGAACCCTCCAACGCAGTATTTT	CASSPPLRENPPTQYF
TRBD2	TRBV18	TRBJ2-1	NA	TGTGCCAGCTCGGGGCTAGCGGTAAGAAATGAGCAGTTCTTC	CASSGLAVRNEQFF
NA	TRBV7-8	TRBJ1-5	NA	TGTGCCAGCAGCAGAGATAGCAATCAGCCCCAGCATTTT	CASSRDSNQPQHF
NA	TRBV7-2	TRBJ2-7	NA	TGTGCCAGCAGCTTAGCGAGCCGGGGGGCCCAACTCTACGAGCAGTACTTC	CASSLASRGAQLYEQYF
NA	TRBV5-1	TRBJ1-1	NA	TGCGCCAGCAGCTTCGGGGGTGAGGTCACTGAAGCTTTCTTT	CASSFGGEVTEAFF
NA	TRBV4-2	TRBJ2-3	once	TGTGCCAGCAGCCGGGGACACACAGATACGCAGTATTTT	CASSRGHTDTQYF
NA	TRBV7-9	TRBJ2-2	NA	TGTGCCAGCAGGAGTACCGGGGGTGATTTCACCGGGGAGCTGTTTTTT	CASRSTGGDFTGELFF
NA	TRBV7-9	TRBJ2-1	once	TGTGCCAGCAGCTTAGGGGGGCAATACAATGAGCAGTTCTTC	CASSLGGQYNEQFF
NA	TRBV7-8	TRBJ2-1	NA	TGTGCCAGCAGCTTAGCGGGGACAAACTACAATGAGCAGTTCTTC	CASSLAGTNYNEQFF
NA	TRBV7-9	TRBJ2-7	NA	TGTGCCAGCAGCTTAGCGACTATAGACGAGCAGTACTTC	CASSLATIDEQYF
TRBD1	TRBV5-1	TRBJ1-1	NA	TGCGCCAGCAGCCTTGACAGGGGAAATACTGAAGCTTTCTTT	CASSLDRGNTEAFF
TRBD2	TRBV7-3	TRBJ2-1	few	TGTGCCAGCAGCGACGGACTAGCGCGAGACAATGAGCAGTTCTTC	CASSDGLARDNEQFF
TRBD2	TRBV5-1	TRBJ2-5	NA	TGCGCCAGCAGCACGGGGACTAGCGATACGAAGACCCAGTACTTC	CASSTGTSDTKTQYF
TRBD2	TRBV19	TRBJ2-1	NA	TGTGCCAGTAACTGGGTAGCGGGGCGAGAGCAGTTCTTC	CASNWVAGREQFF
NA	TRBV7-2	TRBJ2-3	NA	TGTGCCAGCAGCTCGGTCACAGATACGCAGTATTTT	CASSSVTDTQYF
TRBD1	TRBV4-3	TRBJ2-1	once	TGCGCCAGCAGCCACTCCGGGACAGCGGACAATGAGCAGTTCTTC	CASSHSGTADNEQFF